The T cell receptor beta chain described here comes from a study of CD8 T cells in ankylosing spondylitis. General study points: The authors found the disease-linked clones to be CD8+ and relatively rare in peripheral blood. Ankylosing spondylitis blood appeared to be characterized by a TCR beta motif of eight highly homologous variants. Prior literature has documented some motif variants in synovial fluid and blood from reactive arthritis. Disease-associated clones were reportedly significantly overrepresented in matched ankylosing spondylitis synovial fluid.

The CDR3 is made up of 14 amino acids. Germline-derived CDR1 and CDR2 are DFQATT and SNEGSKA (reference sequence). V shed 6 bases and J shed 0 bases, with 12 bases lying between them. For TCR beta, libraries came from quantitative 5'-RACE with molecular barcodes. One entry per CDR3 protein, called by TCRdb with MiXCR from the 5' RACE reads. The sample lists 350,000 to 450,000 distinct CDR3 sequences; 26% were seen once. Concerning this clonotype itself: The antigen is unknown.

The sequencing input was blood, either unsorted or a sorted T cell fraction (not recorded which). This sequence was found in a male donor with ankylosing spondylitis. The chain has TRBV20-1 and TRBJ2-1, with D unclear. The CDR3 DNA is TGCAGTGCCCCTCTGAGAGTCTCCTACAATGAGCAGTTCTTC. Residues: CSAPLRVSYNEQFF.